This T cell receptor beta chain emerged from a study of post-analysis software for immune sequencing data. Whole-study context: Relapsing-remitting, secondary progressive and progressive-relapsing courses of multiple sclerosis were included. The study's findings and limits: Controls significantly exceeded multiple sclerosis patients in normalized Chao1 diversity. Relative to controls, patients had about five TRBV segments at higher frequency, with TRBV5-6, TRBV5-1 and TRBV20-1 among these.

As concerns this clonotype: As yet, its antigen is unknown.

Unique molecular identifiers were present in the TCR beta cDNA libraries. Via MiXCR, TCRdb re-called the PCR reads, giving one row per CDR3 protein. The table lists 380,000 or so distinct CDR3 sequences, 30% to 45% of them singletons. The length of the CDR3 is 14 residues. The V gene lost 0 bases and the J gene lost 5 bases, with 9 bases spanning the gap. Germline CDR1 is SGHRS and CDR2 is YFSETQ. This sequence was found in a girl aged 10-17 years with multiple sclerosis. V and J are TRBV5-1 and TRBJ2-1, with a possible D match to TRBD2 (6 bases). The sample was blood. CDR3 protein: CASSLGSGNNEQFF. In nucleotides, the CDR3 is TGCGCCAGCAGCTTGGGTAGCGGAAACAATGAGCAGTTCTTC. The full variable domain, completed using reference TRBV5-1 and TRBJ2-1, is KAGVTQTPRYLIKTRGQQVTLSCSPISGHRSVSWYQQTPGQGLQFLFEYFSETQRNKGNFPGRFSGRQFSNSRSEMNVSTLELGDSALYLCASSLGSGNNEQFFGPGTRLTVL.